This T cell receptor (beta chain) was retrieved from a study of T cells in Graves' hyperthyroidism and ophthalmopathy. Whole-study results and caveats: Model output signaled ophthalmopathy a median approximately 6.2 months ahead of onset.

Researchers amplified the TCR beta CDR3 regions from RNA transcripts. The HTBI primer set drove a first-round RT-PCR of the TCR CDR3. TCRdb independently ran MiXCR on the multiplex PCR reads; one entry per CDR3 protein. The sample lists about 520,000 distinct CDR3 sequences, less than 25% occurring once. Diagnoses were made from clinical symptoms, serum measures (thyroxine and TRAb), thyroid ultrasound and orbital computed tomography. Worth noting for this clonotype: No antigen is known for it.

The specimen sequenced was blood. The source is a woman aged 30 to 39 with Graves' ophthalmopathy.

The CDR3 sequence: CSAETGIDYTF. The CDR3 DNA sequence: TGCAGTGCCGAGACAGGGATCGACTACACCTTC. V and J are TRBV20-1 and TRBJ1-2, with 7 bases lining up with TRBD1. The germline V gene has CDR1 DFQATT and CDR2 SNEGSKA (reference sequence). V gave up 6 bases and J gave up 10 bases; unmatched junction bases: 8. This CDR3 region has 11 residues.